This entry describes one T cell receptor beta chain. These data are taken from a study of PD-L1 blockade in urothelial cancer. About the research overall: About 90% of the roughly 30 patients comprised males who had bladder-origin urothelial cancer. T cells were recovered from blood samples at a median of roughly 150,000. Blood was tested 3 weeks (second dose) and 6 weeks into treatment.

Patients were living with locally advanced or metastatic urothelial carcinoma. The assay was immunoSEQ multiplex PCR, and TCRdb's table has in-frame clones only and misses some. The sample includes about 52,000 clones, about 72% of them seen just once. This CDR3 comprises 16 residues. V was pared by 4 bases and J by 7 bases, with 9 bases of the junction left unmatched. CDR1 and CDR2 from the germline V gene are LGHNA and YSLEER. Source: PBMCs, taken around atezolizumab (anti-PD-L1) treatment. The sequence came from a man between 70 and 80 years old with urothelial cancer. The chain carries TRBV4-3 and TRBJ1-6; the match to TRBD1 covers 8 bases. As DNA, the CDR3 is TGCGCCAGCAGCCTGGATGGACAGGGTGCAAATTCACCCCTCCACTTT. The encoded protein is CASSLDGQGANSPLHF.